This T cell receptor beta chain emerged from a study of T cell responses to AZD1222 COVID-19 vaccine. The assay was immunoSEQ multiplex PCR, and TCRdb's table has in-frame clones only and misses some. Altogether about 120,000 clones are present, approximately 86% being singletons, with the ten largest covering around 2.9%. CDR1 is SGHKS, CDR2 YYEKEE, per germline (reference sequence). This CDR3 region has 15 residues. J gave up 13 bases and V 4 bases, and 10 bases lay outside the gene matches. The sample was peripheral blood, taken 28 days after the second AZD1222 dose. This sequence was found in an adult who received the AZD1222 COVID-19 vaccine. The rearrangement uses TRBV5-5 and TRBJ2-1, with 14 bases aligning to TRBD2. The CDR3 loop is CASSPGLAGGLGQFF. Written as DNA, the CDR3 is TGTGCCAGCAGCCCAGGACTAGCGGGGGGCCTCGGACAGTTCTTC. The full variable domain, completed using reference TRBV5-5 and TRBJ2-1, is DAGVTQSPTHLIKTRGQQVTLRCSPISGHKSVSWYQQVLGQGPQFIFQYYEKEERGRGNFPDRFSARQFPNYSSELNVNALLLGDSALYLCASSPGLAGGLGQFFGPGTRLTVL.